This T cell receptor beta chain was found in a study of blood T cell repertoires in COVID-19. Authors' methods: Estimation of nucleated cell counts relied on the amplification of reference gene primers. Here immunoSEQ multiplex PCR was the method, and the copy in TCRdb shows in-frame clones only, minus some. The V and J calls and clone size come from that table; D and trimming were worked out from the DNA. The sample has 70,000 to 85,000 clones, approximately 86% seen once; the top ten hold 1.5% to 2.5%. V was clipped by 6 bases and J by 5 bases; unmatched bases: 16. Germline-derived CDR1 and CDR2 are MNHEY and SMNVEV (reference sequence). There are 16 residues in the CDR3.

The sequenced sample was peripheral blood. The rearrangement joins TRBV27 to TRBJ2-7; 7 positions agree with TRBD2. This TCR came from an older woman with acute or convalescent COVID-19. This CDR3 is CASRETGRGFSHEQYF. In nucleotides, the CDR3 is TGTGCCAGCAGGGAAACGGGGAGGGGCTTTTCTCACGAGCAGTACTTC.